At least ten counts were recorded for the clone carrying this T cell receptor (beta chain). Its antigen is undetermined. The data stem from a study of early T cells in non-severe SARS-CoV-2 infection. Study-level information: With bulk RNA from unsorted whole blood as input, sequencing yielded unpaired chains. Findings of the study overall: Private and CD4 specificities were missed by VDJdb matching, skewed to anti-spike CD8.

Unique molecular identifiers tagged individual cDNA molecules. TCRdb re-called the 5' RACE reads through MiXCR, storing one row per CDR3 protein. The sample carries 50,000 to 70,000 distinct CDR3 sequences, more than 8.5% recorded once. Germline V CDR1 and CDR2: SQVTM, ANQGSEA. There are 11 residues in the CDR3. The clonotype originates from an adult who was a healthcare worker with PCR-confirmed SARS-CoV-2 infection or an uninfected control (not recorded which). The rearrangement uses TRBV29-1 and TRBJ2-1; 9 bases map to TRBD1. Sequenced sample: whole blood. CDR3 DNA: TGCAGTTGGGACAGGGACAATGAGCAGTTCTTC. It codes for CSWDRDNEQFF.